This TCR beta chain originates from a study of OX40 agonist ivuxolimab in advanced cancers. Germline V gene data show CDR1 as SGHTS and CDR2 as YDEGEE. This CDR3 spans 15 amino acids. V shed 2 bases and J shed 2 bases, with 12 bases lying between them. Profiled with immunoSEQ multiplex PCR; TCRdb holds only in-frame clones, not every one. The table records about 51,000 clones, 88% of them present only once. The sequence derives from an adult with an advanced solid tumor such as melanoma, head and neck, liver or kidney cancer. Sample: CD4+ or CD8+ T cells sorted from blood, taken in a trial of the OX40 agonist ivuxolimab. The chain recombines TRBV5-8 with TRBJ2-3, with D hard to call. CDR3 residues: CASSFRAQITDTQYF. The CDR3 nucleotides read TGTGCCAGCAGCTTCCGGGCCCAAATCACAGATACGCAGTATTTT.